This TCR beta chain appears in the sequencing data of a study of human T cells and chemical hapten exposure. Study summary: Patients had diphenylcyclopropenone applied to the scalp weekly throughout the approximately 25-week study. Patch testing placed 0.01% DPC on the upper back, with readings at 6 days. The cohort included alopecia areata under or over 50% scalp, totalis and universalis.

Noted time point: pre-sensitization, week 0. Noted treatment: therapeutic diphenylcyclopropenone sensitization with weekly scalp DPC. In germline, CDR1 is KGHSY, CDR2 FQNENV. CDR3 length: 15 residues. V shed 4 bases, J shed 2 bases, and the junction held 1 base outside the gene matches. TCRdb processed the RACE reads anew with MiXCR; each CDR3 protein has one entry. The sample has about 42,000 distinct CDR3 sequences; around 11% are singletons. This clonotype was recorded many times. The sequences come from whole blood, collected in connection with sensitization to the hapten diphenylcyclopropenone (DPC). The sequence was obtained from a woman in her 30s with alopecia areata. Some clones in this sample may be carry-over from other donors' samples. The genes are TRBV16 and TRBJ2-1, with 11 nucleotides matching TRBD1. CDR3 DNA sequence: TGTGCCAGCAGCCGGGGACAGGGGGCCTACAATGAGCAGTTCTTC. It encodes CASSRGQGAYNEQFF.